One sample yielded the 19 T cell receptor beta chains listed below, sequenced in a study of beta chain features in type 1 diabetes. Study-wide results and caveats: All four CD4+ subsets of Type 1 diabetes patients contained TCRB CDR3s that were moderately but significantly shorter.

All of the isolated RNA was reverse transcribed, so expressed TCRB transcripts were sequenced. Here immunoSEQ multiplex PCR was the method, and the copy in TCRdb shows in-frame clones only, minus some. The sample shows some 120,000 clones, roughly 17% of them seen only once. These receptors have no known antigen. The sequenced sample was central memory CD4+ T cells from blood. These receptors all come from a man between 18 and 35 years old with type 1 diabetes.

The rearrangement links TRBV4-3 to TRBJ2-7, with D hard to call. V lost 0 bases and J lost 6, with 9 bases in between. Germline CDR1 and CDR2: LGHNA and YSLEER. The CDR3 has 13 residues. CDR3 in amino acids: CASSQDPGGEQYF. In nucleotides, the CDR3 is TGCGCCAGCAGCCAAGATCCAGGTGGCGAGCAGTACTTC.

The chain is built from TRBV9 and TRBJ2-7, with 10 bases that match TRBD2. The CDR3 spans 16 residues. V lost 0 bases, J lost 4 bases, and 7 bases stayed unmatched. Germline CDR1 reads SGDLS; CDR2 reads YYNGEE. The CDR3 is CASSVGASGSGYEQYF. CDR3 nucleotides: TGTGCCAGCAGCGTAGGGGCTAGCGGGAGTGGGTACGAGCAGTACTTC.

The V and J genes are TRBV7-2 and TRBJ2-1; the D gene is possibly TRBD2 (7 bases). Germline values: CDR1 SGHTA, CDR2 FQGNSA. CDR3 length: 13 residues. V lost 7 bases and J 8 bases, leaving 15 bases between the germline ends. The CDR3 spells CASNLRGRDEQFF. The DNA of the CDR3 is TGTGCCAGCAACCTGAGGGGGAGGGATGAGCAGTTCTTC.

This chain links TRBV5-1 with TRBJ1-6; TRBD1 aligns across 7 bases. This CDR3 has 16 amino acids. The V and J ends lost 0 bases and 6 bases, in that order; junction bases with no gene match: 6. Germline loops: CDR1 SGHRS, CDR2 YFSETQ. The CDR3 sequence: CASSLDPGQINSPLHF. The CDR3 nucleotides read TGCGCCAGCAGCTTGGATCCGGGACAGATTAATTCACCCCTCCACTTT.

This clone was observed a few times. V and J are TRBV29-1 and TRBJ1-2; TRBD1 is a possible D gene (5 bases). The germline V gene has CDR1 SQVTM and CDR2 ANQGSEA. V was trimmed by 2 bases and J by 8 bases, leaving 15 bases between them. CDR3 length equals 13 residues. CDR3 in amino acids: CSVEPRQSGGYTF. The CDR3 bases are TGCAGCGTTGAACCGAGACAGTCTGGGGGCTACACCTTC.

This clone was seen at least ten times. CDR3 amino acids: CADSSGSTDTQYF. The CDR3 DNA reads as TGTGCCGATTCCAGCGGGAGTACAGATACGCAGTATTTT. This rearrangement joins TRBV7-9 to TRBJ2-3; 8 nucleotides line up with TRBD2. Germline V gene data show CDR1 as SEHNR and CDR2 as FQNEAQ (reference sequence). The CDR3 contains 13 residues. The junction had 7 bases not matched to a gene; V was cut back by 11 bases and J by 3 bases.

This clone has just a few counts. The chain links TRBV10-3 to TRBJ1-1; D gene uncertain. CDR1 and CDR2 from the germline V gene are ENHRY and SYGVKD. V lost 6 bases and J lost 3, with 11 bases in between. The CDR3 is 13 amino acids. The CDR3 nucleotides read TGTGCCATCAGGCCTGAATGGGACACTGAAGCTTTCTTT. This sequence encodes CAIRPEWDTEAFF.

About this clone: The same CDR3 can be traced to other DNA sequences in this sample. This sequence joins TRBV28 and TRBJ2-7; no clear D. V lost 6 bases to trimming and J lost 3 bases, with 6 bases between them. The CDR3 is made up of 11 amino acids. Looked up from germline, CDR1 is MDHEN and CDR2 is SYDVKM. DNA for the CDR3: TGTGCCAGCAGCTCATACTACGAGCAGTACTTC. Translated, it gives CASSSYYEQYF.

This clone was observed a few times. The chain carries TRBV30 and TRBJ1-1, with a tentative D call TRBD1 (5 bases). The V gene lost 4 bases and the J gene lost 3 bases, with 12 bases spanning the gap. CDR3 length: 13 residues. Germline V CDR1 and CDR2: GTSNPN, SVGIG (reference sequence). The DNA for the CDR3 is TGTGCCTGGAATCGGGACTTGGACACTGAAGCTTTCTTT. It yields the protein CAWNRDLDTEAFF.

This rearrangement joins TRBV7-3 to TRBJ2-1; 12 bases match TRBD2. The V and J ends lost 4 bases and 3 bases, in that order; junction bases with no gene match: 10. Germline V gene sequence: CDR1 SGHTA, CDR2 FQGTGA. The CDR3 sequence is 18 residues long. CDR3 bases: TGTGCCAGCAGCTCCCGAGCCTCGACTAGCGGGGGCTACAATGAGCAGTTCTTC. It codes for CASSSRASTSGGYNEQFF.

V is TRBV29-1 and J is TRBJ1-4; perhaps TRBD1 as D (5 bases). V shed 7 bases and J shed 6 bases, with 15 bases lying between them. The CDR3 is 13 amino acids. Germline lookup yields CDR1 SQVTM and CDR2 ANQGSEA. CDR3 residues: CSAPGLGDEKLFF. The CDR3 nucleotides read TGCAGCGCTCCGGGGCTGGGGGATGAAAAACTGTTTTTT.

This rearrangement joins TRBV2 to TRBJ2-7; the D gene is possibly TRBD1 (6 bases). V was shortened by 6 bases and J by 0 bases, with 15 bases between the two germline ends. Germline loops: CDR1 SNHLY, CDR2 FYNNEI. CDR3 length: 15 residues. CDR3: CASSPRRDTSYEQYF. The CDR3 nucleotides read TGTGCCAGCAGCCCCAGACGGGACACCTCCTACGAGCAGTACTTC. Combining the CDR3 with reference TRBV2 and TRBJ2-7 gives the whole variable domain EPEVTQTPSHQVTQMGQEVILRCVPISNHLYFYWYRQILGQKVEFLVSFYNNEISEKSEIFDDQFSVERPDGSNFTLKIRSTKLEDSAMYFCASSPRRDTSYEQYFGPGTRLTVT.

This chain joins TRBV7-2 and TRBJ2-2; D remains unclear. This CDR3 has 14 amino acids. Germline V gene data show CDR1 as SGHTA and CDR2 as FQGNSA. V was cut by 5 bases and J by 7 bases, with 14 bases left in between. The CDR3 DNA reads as TGTGCCAGCAGCCAGAGGAGCCGGATCGGGGAGCTGTTTTTT. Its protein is CASSQRSRIGELFF.

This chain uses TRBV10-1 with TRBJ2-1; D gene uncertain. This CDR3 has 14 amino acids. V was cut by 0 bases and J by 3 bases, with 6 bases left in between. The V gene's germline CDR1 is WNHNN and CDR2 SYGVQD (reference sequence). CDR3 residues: CASSESMGYNEQFF. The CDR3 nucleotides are TGCGCCAGCAGTGAGTCAATGGGCTACAATGAGCAGTTCTTC.

The CDR3, as DNA: TGCGCCAGCAGCCCGGGTAGCCCCCTTAGCACAGATACGCAGTATTTT. Residues: CASSPGSPLSTDTQYF. The chain couples TRBV4-1 to TRBJ2-3; D gene ambiguous. Germline lookup yields CDR1 MGHRA and CDR2 YSYEKL. Trimming took off 4 bases at V and 0 bases at J, with 14 bases between the two ends. The CDR3 length is 16 residues.

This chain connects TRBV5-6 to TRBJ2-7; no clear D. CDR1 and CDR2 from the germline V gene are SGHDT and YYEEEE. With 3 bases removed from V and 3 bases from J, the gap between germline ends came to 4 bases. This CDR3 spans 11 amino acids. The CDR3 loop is CASSYHYEQYF. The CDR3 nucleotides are TGTGCCAGCAGCTACCACTACGAGCAGTACTTC.

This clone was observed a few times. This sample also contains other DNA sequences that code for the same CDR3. The CDR3 reads CASSFSNQPQHF. For the CDR3, the DNA is TGTGCCAGCAGTTTTTCCAATCAGCCCCAGCATTTT. J is TRBJ1-5 and V is TRBV27; D is uncertain. This CDR3 is 12 amino acids long. CDR1 is MNHEY and CDR2 is SMNVEV in the germline V gene (reference sequence). The germline V and J ends were trimmed by 3 bases and 3 bases, with 3 bases remaining between them.

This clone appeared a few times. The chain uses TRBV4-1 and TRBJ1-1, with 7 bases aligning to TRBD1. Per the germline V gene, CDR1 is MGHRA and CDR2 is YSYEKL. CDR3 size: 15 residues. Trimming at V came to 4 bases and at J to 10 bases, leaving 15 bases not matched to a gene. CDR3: CASSPQDREVGRAFF. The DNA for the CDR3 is TGCGCCAGCAGCCCGCAAGACAGGGAGGTGGGGAGAGCTTTCTTT.

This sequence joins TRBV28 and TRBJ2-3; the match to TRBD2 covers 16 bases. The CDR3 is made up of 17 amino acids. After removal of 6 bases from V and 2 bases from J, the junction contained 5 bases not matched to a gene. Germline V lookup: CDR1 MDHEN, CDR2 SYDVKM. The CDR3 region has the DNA TGTGCCAGCAGCCCCGGGACTAGCGGGGGGGCCACAGATACGCAGTATTTT. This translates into CASSPGTSGGATDTQYF.